Sequencing of this T cell receptor beta chain was carried out in a study of blood T cell repertoires in COVID-19 (dated by TCRdb to 2018 to 2020). In terms of the full investigation: Samples from collaborators originated in the United States, Italy and Spain and spanned both the acute and convalescent phases of COVID-19. The material from the prospective study consisted of cDNA or gDNA derived from T cells, B-cell-depleted T cells, or PBMCs. The dataset comprised deeply sampled blood TCRbeta repertoires from subjects exposed to, actively infected with, or recovered from COVID-19. A freely available public database, intended as a resource for researchers studying the immune response to SARS-CoV-2, is where the repertoires were released. Samples came from the ongoing ImmuneRACE study (first 160 participants) plus 1,254 subjects from 6 global collaborators. A de-identified subject ID, COVID-19 status, age in years and sex were almost always included in the sample metadata. Where HLA class I and class II types were available, the types were taken from metadata supplied by the sample provider, not from assay-based typing.

General study outcomes and caveats: How much clinical and demographic metadata was included differed by source and by participant, and the metadata was provided uncurated.

Comment on this clone: What antigen it recognizes has not been identified. Base-call qualities are not available, and no considerably larger clone is one nucleotide away.

TCRbeta CDR3 regions were amplified from genomic DNA using the immunoSEQ Assay, a bias-controlled multiplex PCR. The authors' pipeline ran thus. Nucleated cell counts per sample were estimated from amplification of reference gene primers within the assay. To quantify the absolute abundance of each unique TCRbeta CDR3 rearrangement, sequence reads were collapsed and filtered. For each sample, productive Simpson clonality was calculated as the square root of Simpson's diversity index across productive rearrangements. TCRdb mirrors the immuneACCESS table, restricted to in-frame sequences. Some clones are absent from its copies; in checked studies, under half trace to an unresolved V gene, and the reason for the others is unknown. From that table come the V and J calls and clone size; the DNA was used to work out D and trimming. The sample table contains over 200,000 clones; only one count was recorded for roughly 89% of them. Approximately 6.2% of the sample belongs to the ten largest clones.

Another Seattle source contributed samples from volunteer blood donors who had recovered from COVID-19. The collaborating institutions used their own protocols to collect whole blood in K2EDTA tubes. Collaborator samples were shipped for TCRbeta analysis as frozen whole blood, isolated PBMCs, or DNA extracted from either sample type. V is trimmed back by 4 bases and J by 3 bases, and the junction contains 8 bases that no gene match accounts for. The germline V gene (reference sequence) sets CDR1 to SGHKS and CDR2 to YYEKEE. The CDR3 sequence holds 17 residues, the cysteine and phenylalanine included. This entry keeps only the CDR3 DNA: 51 bases, framed from base 1.

This TCR came from a man in his fifties or sixties who had recovered from COVID-19. Here the chain combines TRBV5-5 and TRBJ1-4, with TRBD1 matching 11 junction bases. Sequenced input: peripheral blood. Here is the DNA: TGTGCCAGCAGCGGGGCCGGGACAGGGGGATCTAATGAAAAACTGTTTTTT. This translates into CASSGAGTGGSNEKLFF.